Only a few counts were recorded for the clone carrying this TCR beta chain. What it binds is unknown. MiXCR, run by TCRdb on the reads, gives a single entry per CDR3 protein. The data contain roughly 250,000 distinct CDR3 sequences, roughly 20% of them seen just once; the ten biggest clones take up 18%. The data originate from a study of T cell repertoires in cytomegalovirus infection. About the study: Indications of both CMV infection and matching HLA type were provided by public TCR beta signatures.

Whole-study results and caveats: Public TCR beta family frequency separated CMV-and-HLA carriers, including in an independent cohort. Predominance within the ex vivo response was attributable to HLA-C-restricted CMV-specific TCR beta clonotypes.

CDR1 and CDR2 (germline): MDHEN, SYDVKM. The CDR3 has 13 residues. With 5 bases removed from V and 8 bases from J, the gap between germline ends came to 15 bases. What was sequenced was CD8+ T cells from PBMCs. The receptor comes from a human donor in good health (CMV status not recorded). Some clones in this sample may be carry-over from other donors' samples. The chain combines TRBV28 with TRBJ1-2; D gene uncertain. Here the CDR3 reads CASSNPWSRGYTF. The CDR3 region has the DNA TGTGCCAGCAGTAACCCTTGGAGCCGCGGCTACACCTTC.